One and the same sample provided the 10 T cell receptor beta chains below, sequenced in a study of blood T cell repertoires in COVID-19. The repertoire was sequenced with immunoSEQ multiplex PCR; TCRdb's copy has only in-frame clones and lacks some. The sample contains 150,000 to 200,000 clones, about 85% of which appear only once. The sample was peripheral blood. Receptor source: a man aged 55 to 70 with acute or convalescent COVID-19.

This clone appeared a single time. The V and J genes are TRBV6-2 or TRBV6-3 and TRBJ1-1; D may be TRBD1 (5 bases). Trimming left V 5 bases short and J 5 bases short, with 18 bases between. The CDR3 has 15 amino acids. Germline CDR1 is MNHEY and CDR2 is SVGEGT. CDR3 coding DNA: TGTGCCAGCAGTCCCGAGATATCAGGGTGGACTGAAGCTTTCTTT. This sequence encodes CASSPEISGWTEAFF.

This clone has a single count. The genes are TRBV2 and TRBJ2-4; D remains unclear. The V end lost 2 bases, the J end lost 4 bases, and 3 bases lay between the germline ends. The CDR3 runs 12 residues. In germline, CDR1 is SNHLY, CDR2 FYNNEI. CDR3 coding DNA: TGTGCCAGCAGTGAACGGAAAAACATTCAGTACTTC. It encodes CASSERKNIQYF.

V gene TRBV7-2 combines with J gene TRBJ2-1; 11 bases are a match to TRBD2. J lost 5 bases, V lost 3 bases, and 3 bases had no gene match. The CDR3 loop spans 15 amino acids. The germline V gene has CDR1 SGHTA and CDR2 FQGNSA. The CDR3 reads CASSFSGRANNEQFF. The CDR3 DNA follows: TGTGCCAGCAGCTTTAGCGGGAGGGCCAACAATGAGCAGTTCTTC.

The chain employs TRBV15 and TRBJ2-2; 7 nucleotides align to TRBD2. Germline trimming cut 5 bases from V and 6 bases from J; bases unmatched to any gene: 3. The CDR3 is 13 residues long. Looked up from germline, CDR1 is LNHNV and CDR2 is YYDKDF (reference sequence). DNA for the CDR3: TGTGCCACCAGCCGGGAGGCCCCCGGGGAGCTGTTTTTT. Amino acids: CATSREAPGELFF.

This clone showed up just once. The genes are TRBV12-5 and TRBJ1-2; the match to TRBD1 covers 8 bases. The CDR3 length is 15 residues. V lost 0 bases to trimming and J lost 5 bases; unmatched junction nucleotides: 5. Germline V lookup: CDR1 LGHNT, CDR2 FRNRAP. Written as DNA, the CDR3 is TGTGCTAGTGGTTTGGTACTAGGACAGGGTTATGGCTACACCTTC. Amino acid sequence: CASGLVLGQGYGYTF.

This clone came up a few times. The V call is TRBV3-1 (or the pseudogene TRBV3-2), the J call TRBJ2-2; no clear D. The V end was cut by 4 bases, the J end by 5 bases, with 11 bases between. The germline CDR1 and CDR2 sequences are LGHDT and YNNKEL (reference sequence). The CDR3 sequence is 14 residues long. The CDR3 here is CASSPEIFTGELFF. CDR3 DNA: TGTGCCAGCAGCCCGGAGATCTTTACCGGGGAGCTGTTTTTT.

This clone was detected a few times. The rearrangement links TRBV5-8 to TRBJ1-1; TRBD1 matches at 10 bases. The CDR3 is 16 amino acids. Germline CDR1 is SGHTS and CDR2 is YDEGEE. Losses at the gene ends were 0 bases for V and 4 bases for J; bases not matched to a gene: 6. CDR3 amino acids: CASSLEGWTGGTEAFF. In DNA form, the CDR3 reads TGTGCCAGCAGCTTGGAAGGGTGGACAGGGGGCACTGAAGCTTTCTTT.

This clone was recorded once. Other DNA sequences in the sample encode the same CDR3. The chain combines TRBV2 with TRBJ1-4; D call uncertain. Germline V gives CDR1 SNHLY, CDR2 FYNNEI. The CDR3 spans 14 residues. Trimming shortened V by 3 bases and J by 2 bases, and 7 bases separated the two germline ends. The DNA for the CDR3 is TGTGCCAGCAGTGACGGAGGTACTAATGAAAAACTGTTTTTT. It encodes CASSDGGTNEKLFF.

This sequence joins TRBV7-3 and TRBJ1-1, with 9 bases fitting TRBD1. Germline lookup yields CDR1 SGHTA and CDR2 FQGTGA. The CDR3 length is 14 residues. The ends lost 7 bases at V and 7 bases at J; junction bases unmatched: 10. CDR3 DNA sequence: TGTGCCAGCACCCCCAATGGACAGGGGAATGAAGCTTTCTTT. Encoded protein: CASTPNGQGNEAFF.

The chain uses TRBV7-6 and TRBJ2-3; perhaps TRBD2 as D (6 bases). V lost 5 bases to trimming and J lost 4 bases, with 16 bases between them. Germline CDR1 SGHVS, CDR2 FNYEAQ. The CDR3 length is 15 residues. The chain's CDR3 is CASSPGGGTADTQYF. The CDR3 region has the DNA TGTGCCAGCAGCCCCGGAGGAGGGACGGCAGATACGCAGTATTTT.